This T cell receptor (beta chain) was identified during a study of cytomegalovirus exposure and HLA in healthy donors. Study-wide findings and caveats: Immune exposure data for these donors was limited to CMV serostatus. In a later analysis, parvovirus B19, influenza, CMV and Epstein-Barr virus appeared linked to several top co-occurrence clusters.

The PCR used 60 Vbeta and 13 Jbeta primers. Generated by immunoSEQ multiplex PCR, the TCRdb table keeps only in-frame clones and is missing some. The sample shows approximately 150,000 clones, about 80% of them seen only once. J gave up 7 bases and V 6 bases, and 8 bases lay outside the gene matches. Germline V gene sequence: CDR1 SQVTM, CDR2 ANQGSEA. The CDR3 extends over 13 amino acids. About this clone: The target antigen is unknown.

The chain links TRBV29-1 to TRBJ1-5; 8 nucleotides match TRBD1. Sequenced: PBMCs. The clonotype comes from a man aged 18 to 30 in good health and CMV-seropositive. CDR3 sequence (DNA): TGCAGCGTCGTGACAGGGGATGGGCAGCCCCAGCATTTT. This codes for CSVVTGDGQPQHF.